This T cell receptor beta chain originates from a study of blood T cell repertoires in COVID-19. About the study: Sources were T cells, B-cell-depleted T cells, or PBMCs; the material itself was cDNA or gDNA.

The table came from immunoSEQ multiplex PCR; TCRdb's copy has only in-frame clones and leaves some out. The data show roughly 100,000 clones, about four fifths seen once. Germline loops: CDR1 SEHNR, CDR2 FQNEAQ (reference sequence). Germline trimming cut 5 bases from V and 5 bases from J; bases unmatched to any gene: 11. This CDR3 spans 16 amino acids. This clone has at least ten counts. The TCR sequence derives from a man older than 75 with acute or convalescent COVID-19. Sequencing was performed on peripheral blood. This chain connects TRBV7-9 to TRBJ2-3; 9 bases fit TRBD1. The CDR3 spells CASSPLLGTGRDTQYF. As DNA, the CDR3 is TGTGCCAGCAGCCCACTCTTAGGGACAGGGAGAGATACGCAGTATTTT.